This entry lists 10 T cell receptor beta chains sequenced from one sample in a study of T cell responses to AZD1222 COVID-19 vaccine. Libraries were prepared by immunoSEQ multiplex PCR; TCRdb keeps only in-frame clonotypes and omits some of them. Of around 120,000 clones listed, approximately 84% are singletons. This sample comprised peripheral blood, obtained on day 0 of AZD1222 vaccination. Source of these receptors: an adult in good health.

The chain employs TRBV5-1 and TRBJ1-4; the D gene is possibly TRBD1 (6 bases). Per the germline V gene, CDR1 is SGHRS and CDR2 is YFSETQ. The CDR3 sequence is 15 residues long. Trimming took off 0 bases at V and 3 bases at J, with 9 bases between the two ends. CDR3 DNA: TGCGCCAGCAGCTTGGGGACAGTTCCTAATGAAAAACTGTTTTTT. It is translated as CASSLGTVPNEKLFF.

The V call is TRBV5-1, the J call TRBJ1-2; D is perhaps TRBD1 (6 bases). The CDR3 covers 14 residues. V lost 4 bases and J lost 0, with 10 bases in between. The germline gives CDR1 SGHRS, CDR2 YFSETQ. CDR3 protein: CASSAGQSNYGYTF. Written as DNA, the CDR3 is TGCGCCAGCAGCGCTGGACAGTCTAACTATGGCTACACCTTC.

The chain recombines TRBV7-9 with TRBJ2-1; D uncertain. The CDR3 length is 13 residues. Trimming left V 7 bases short and J 2 bases short, with 9 bases between. CDR1 is SEHNR and CDR2 is FQNEAQ in the germline V gene (reference sequence). The CDR3 sequence: CASKQNTYNEQFF. CDR3 nucleotides: TGTGCCAGCAAACAGAATACCTACAATGAGCAGTTCTTC.

This chain uses TRBV2 with TRBJ1-5, with D unresolved. The CDR3 is made up of 13 amino acids. Between the trimmed V and J ends, which lost 4 bases and 3 bases, there was a span of 7 bases. The germline CDR1 and CDR2 sequences are SNHLY and FYNNEI. CDR3 protein: CASSGVLNQPQHF. DNA of the CDR3: TGTGCCAGCAGTGGGGTGCTCAATCAGCCCCAGCATTTT.

The chain joins TRBV11-3 to TRBJ1-1; no definite D call. Per the germline V gene, CDR1 is SGHNT and CDR2 is YENEEA. The CDR3 runs to 13 residues. V gave up 5 bases and J gave up 4 bases, with 11 bases separating them. This CDR3 reads CASSPISPTEAFF. CDR3 DNA: TGTGCCAGCAGCCCGATTTCCCCCACTGAAGCTTTCTTT.

The genes are TRBV29-1 and TRBJ2-3; the D gene is possibly TRBD2 (6 bases). Trimming took off 8 bases at V and 3 bases at J, with 9 bases between the two ends. This CDR3 comprises 11 residues. The V gene's germline CDR1 is SQVTM and CDR2 ANQGSEA. This chain's CDR3 is CSLRGTDTQYF. The CDR3 DNA reads as TGCAGCCTTCGGGGGACAGATACGCAGTATTTT.

The chain couples TRBV2 to TRBJ2-7; possible D gene TRBD2, 5 bases. The CDR3 runs 19 residues. The V end was cut by 5 bases, the J end by 2 bases, with 28 bases between. From germline, CDR1 is SNHLY and CDR2 FYNNEI. The CDR3 coding sequence is TGTGCCAGCAGTACAACTAAGGCGGGTATGTCAAAGATTACCTACGAGCAGTACTTC. This translates into CASSTTKAGMSKITYEQYF.

The chain recombines TRBV13 with TRBJ2-5; D unclear. Germline CDR1 and CDR2: PRHDT and FYEKMQ (reference sequence). The CDR3 runs to 15 residues. V was clipped by 2 bases and J by 0 bases, with 10 bases between them. The CDR3 DNA reads TGTGCCAGCAGCTTACTTGCACAGAACCAAGAGACCCAGTACTTC. Translating gives CASSLLAQNQETQYF.

This clone is a singleton in its sample. The genes are TRBV7-8 and TRBJ1-6; TRBD1 agrees at 7 bases. V shed 4 bases and J 0 bases; nucleotides not matched to a gene: 0. CDR1 and CDR2 from the germline V gene are SGHVS and FQNEAQ. This CDR3 is 15 amino acids long. DNA for the CDR3: TGTGCCAGCAGCTCAGGGGGCTCCTATAATTCACCCCTCCACTTT. It specifies CASSSGGSYNSPLHF.

In nucleotides, the CDR3 is TGTGCCAGCAGCCTCGGACAGCTATACGAGCAGTACTTC. Its translation is CASSLGQLYEQYF. The chain combines TRBV5-6 with TRBJ2-7, with D possibly TRBD1 on 6 matching bases. V lost 4 bases and J 4 bases, leaving 12 bases between the germline ends. CDR1 is SGHDT, CDR2 YYEEEE, per germline. The CDR3 is 13 amino acids.